The 26 T cell receptor beta chains reported below all come from one sample, sequenced in a study of PD-L1 blockade in urothelial cancer. Method: immunoSEQ multiplex PCR; TCRdb's copy keeps in-frame clones and lacks some. This sample carries approximately 44,000 clones, about 89% of them seen once, and the ten largest clones take approximately 7.9%. As for time point: peripheral blood 6 weeks after treatment start. The sample in question was PBMCs, obtained around atezolizumab (anti-PD-L1) treatment. The origin of the receptors is a man in his sixties or seventies with urothelial cancer.

V gene TRBV18 combines with J gene TRBJ2-7; a weak D match, TRBD2 (6 bases). The V end was cut by 3 bases, the J end by 1 base, with 13 bases between. Germline CDR1 and CDR2: KGHSH and LQKENI. The CDR3 has 15 amino acids. The CDR3: CASSPAGSGSYEQYF. CDR3 bases: TGTGCCAGCTCACCGGCGGGGAGTGGTTCCTACGAGCAGTACTTC.

Here the CDR3 reads CASSQSRDRGPGELFF. The CDR3 DNA follows: TGCGCCAGCAGTCAATCGCGGGACAGGGGGCCTGGGGAGCTGTTTTTT. The genes are TRBV23-1 and TRBJ2-2; 12 bases are shared with TRBD1. TRBV23-1 is annotated as an ORF whose role is uncertain. J lost 8 bases, V lost 0 bases, and 4 bases had no gene match. CDR3 length: 16 amino acids.

The genes are TRBV5-8 and TRBJ2-7, with D possibly being TRBD1 (6 bases). Germline CDR1 reads SGHTS; CDR2 reads YDEGEE. V lost 4 bases, J lost 3 bases, and 17 bases lay in between. This CDR3 region has 15 residues. The CDR3 sequence: CASSRRQVSNYEQYF. Here the CDR3 DNA reads TGTGCCAGCAGCCGAAGACAGGTTTCGAACTACGAGCAGTACTTC.

The gene calls are TRBV11-2 and TRBJ2-5, with D perhaps TRBD1 (6 bases). Per the germline V gene, CDR1 is SGHAT and CDR2 is FQNNGV. Trimming left V 5 bases short and J 5 bases short, with 15 bases between. This CDR3 spans 14 amino acids. CDR3 nucleotides: TGTGCCAGCAGCCTAAACAGGGTCAGGGAGACCCAGTACTTC. It encodes CASSLNRVRETQYF.

The chain couples TRBV6-1 to TRBJ2-7; 10 bases agree with TRBD2. Germline V gene sequence: CDR1 MNHNS, CDR2 SASEGT. The V segment lost 4 bases and the J segment 1 base; nucleotides outside the gene matches: 10. The CDR3 sequence is 17 residues long. Here the CDR3 DNA reads TGTGCCAGCAGTGGAAGGTTAGCGGGAGGCCCTTCCTACGAGCAGTACTTC. Its translation is CASSGRLAGGPSYEQYF.

The genes are TRBV19 and TRBJ2-5; the match to TRBD2 covers 8 bases. Germline assignment: CDR1 LNHDA and CDR2 SQIVND (reference sequence). Losses at the gene ends were 1 base for V and 5 bases for J; bases not matched to a gene: 9. This CDR3 is 16 amino acids long. The CDR3 reads CASSIGGRTSPETQYF. The CDR3 nucleotides read TGTGCCAGTAGTATAGGGGGCCGGACTAGCCCCGAGACCCAGTACTTC.

The rearrangement links TRBV5-1 to TRBJ2-1; unclear D gene. Trimming shortened V by 0 bases and J by 7 bases, and 11 bases separated the two germline ends. This CDR3 is 14 amino acids long. Germline lookup yields CDR1 SGHRS and CDR2 YFSETQ. The CDR3 here is CASSLAGALNEQFF. The DNA of the CDR3 is TGCGCCAGCAGCTTGGCCGGAGCGCTGAATGAGCAGTTCTTC. Full variable domain (rest looked up from reference TRBV5-1 and TRBJ2-1): KAGVTQTPRYLIKTRGQQVTLSCSPISGHRSVSWYQQTPGQGLQFLFEYFSETQRNKGNFPGRFSGRQFSNSRSEMNVSTLELGDSALYLCASSLAGALNEQFFGPGTRLTVL.

The V call is TRBV7-6, the J call TRBJ2-7, with 7 bases identical to TRBD2. The CDR3 length is 14 residues. The V gene's germline CDR1 is SGHVS and CDR2 FNYEAQ. V was clipped by 5 bases and J by 2 bases; unmatched bases: 6. The chain's CDR3 is CASSTRTSTYEQYF. The CDR3 DNA is TGTGCCAGCAGCACTAGGACTAGTACCTACGAGCAGTACTTC.

V usage is TRBV7-2 and J usage is TRBJ1-2; no clear D gene. Per the germline V gene, CDR1 is SGHTA and CDR2 is FQGNSA. V was cut by 3 bases and J by 7 bases, with 9 bases left in between. This CDR3 has 12 residues. CDR3 protein: CASSFTTGGYTF. As DNA, the CDR3 is TGTGCCAGCAGCTTTACTACCGGTGGCTACACCTTC. The full variable domain, in which reference TRBV7-2 and TRBJ1-2 provide the parts outside the CDR3, is GAGVSQSPSNKVTEKGKDVELRCDPISGHTALYWYRQSLGQGLEFLIYFQGNSAPDKSGLPSDRFSAERTGGSVSTLTIQRTQQEDSAVYLCASSFTTGGYTFGSGTRLTVV.

The chain couples TRBV11-3 to TRBJ2-1; D is possibly TRBD2 (5 bases). The CDR3 contains 13 residues. Germline loops: CDR1 SGHNT, CDR2 YENEEA. Trimming pared 0 bases from V and 14 bases from J, leaving 14 bases between. CDR3 sequence reads: CASSLDWESLKFF. Here the CDR3 DNA reads TGTGCCAGCAGCTTAGATTGGGAGAGTTTGAAGTTCTTC.

The rearrangement links TRBV19 to TRBJ2-3; TRBD2 agrees at 8 bases. V shed 5 bases, J shed 2 bases, and the junction held 6 bases outside the gene matches. This CDR3 spans 15 amino acids. From germline, CDR1 is LNHDA and CDR2 SQIVND (reference sequence). CDR3 DNA sequence: TGTGCCAGTAGTGTTTATAGCGGGATCACAGATACGCAGTATTTT. Residues: CASSVYSGITDTQYF.

The rearrangement links TRBV10-3 to TRBJ2-3; a weak D match, TRBD1 (6 bases). Per the germline V gene, CDR1 is ENHRY and CDR2 is SYGVKD. Trimming left V 2 bases short and J 5 bases short, with 17 bases between. The CDR3 runs 16 residues. Written as DNA, the CDR3 is TGTGCCATCAGTGAGCCCCCAGGGGCGGAGGTAGATACGCAGTATTTT. It translates to CAISEPPGAEVDTQYF.

This chain links TRBV19 with TRBJ2-7; 7 bases are a match to TRBD1. J lost 3 bases, V lost 0 bases, and 5 bases had no gene match. The CDR3 runs to 15 residues. Germline assignment: CDR1 LNHDA and CDR2 SQIVND (reference sequence). DNA of the CDR3: TGTGCCAGTAGTATAGACTCCGGGACAGTCTACGAGCAGTACTTC. The encoded protein is CASSIDSGTVYEQYF. The full variable domain, with the rest looked up from reference TRBV19 and TRBJ2-7, is DGGITQSPKYLFRKEGQNVTLSCEQNLNHDAMYWYRQDPGQGLRLIYYSQIVNDFQKGDIAEGYSVSREKKESFPLTVTSAQKNPTAFYLCASSIDSGTVYEQYFGPGTRLTVT.

This clone was found once. The chain employs TRBV28 and TRBJ1-1; TRBD1 matches at 8 bases. Trimming took 2 bases from V and 0 from J; bases not matched to a gene: 5. This CDR3 is 16 amino acids long. Germline V gene sequence: CDR1 MDHEN, CDR2 SYDVKM. CDR3 residues: CASSLHATGVNTEAFF. CDR3 nucleotide sequence: TGTGCCAGCAGTTTACACGCGACAGGGGTGAACACTGAAGCTTTCTTT.

The chain uses TRBV5-4 and TRBJ2-1; D is ambiguous. Germline loops: CDR1 SGHNT, CDR2 YYREEE (reference sequence). CDR3 length equals 16 residues. Deletions cut 1 base from V and 6 bases from J, with 17 bases between. CDR3 protein: CASSLSARSKGNEQFF. The CDR3 bases are TGTGCCAGCAGCTTGTCTGCCAGGTCCAAAGGCAATGAGCAGTTCTTC.

This chain connects TRBV5-6 to TRBJ1-2; a possible D gene is TRBD1 (5 bases). Trimming took 3 bases from V and 5 from J, leaving 11 bases between them. The V gene's germline CDR1 is SGHDT and CDR2 YYEEEE. The CDR3 is made up of 13 amino acids. The CDR3 here is CASSSGTTYGYTF. CDR3 nucleotides: TGTGCCAGCAGCTCCGGGACTACTTATGGCTACACCTTC.

V and J are TRBV5-1 and TRBJ1-4; D gene uncertain. Trimming cost V 4 bases and J 4 bases, with 11 bases left between them. Germline values: CDR1 SGHRS, CDR2 YFSETQ. This CDR3 comprises 14 residues. The CDR3 DNA is TGCGCCAGCAGCGCTGGAGATGTTAATGAAAAACTGTTTTTT. Residues: CASSAGDVNEKLFF.

This rearrangement joins TRBV18 to TRBJ2-1; TRBD2 is a possible D gene (7 bases). The germline V and J ends were trimmed by 3 bases and 8 bases, with 11 bases remaining between them. The germline V gene has CDR1 KGHSH and CDR2 LQKENI. The CDR3 has 13 residues. This chain's CDR3 is CASSPSGGHEQFF. The CDR3 DNA is TGTGCCAGCTCACCCTCGGGGGGCCATGAGCAGTTCTTC. The full variable domain, rest sourced from reference TRBV18 and TRBJ2-1, is NAGVMQNPRHLVRRRGQEARLRCSPMKGHSHVYWYRQLPEEGLKFMVYLQKENIIDESGMPKERFSAEFPKEGPSILRIQQVVRGDSAAYFCASSPSGGHEQFFGPGTRLTVL.

The CDR3 spells CASSPRQAPNYGYTF. For the CDR3, the DNA is TGTGCCAGCAGCCCGAGACAGGCGCCTAACTATGGCTACACCTTC. The rearrangement uses TRBV11-2 and TRBJ1-2, with a weak D call TRBD1 (6 bases). The CDR3 totals 15 residues. V lost 5 bases, J lost 0 bases, and 13 bases lay in between. Germline-derived CDR1 and CDR2 are SGHAT and FQNNGV.

This chain links TRBV4-2 with TRBJ2-5, with D tentatively TRBD1 (5 bases). Trimming took off 1 base at V and 1 base at J, with 7 bases between the two ends. Germline assignment: CDR1 LGHNA and CDR2 YNFKEQ. The CDR3 is made up of 14 amino acids. This chain's CDR3 is CASSQGDSQETQYF. CDR3 sequence (DNA): TGTGCCAGCAGCCAAGGCGACAGCCAAGAGACCCAGTACTTC.

This chain links TRBV19 with TRBJ2-2, with TRBD2 matching 15 bases. The CDR3 is 18 residues long. Germline CDR1 is LNHDA and CDR2 is SQIVND (reference sequence). V was clipped by 4 bases and J by 2 bases; unmatched bases: 5. CDR3 sequence: CASSRGLAGGYNTGELFF. The CDR3 coding sequence is TGTGCCAGTAGTAGGGGACTAGCGGGAGGATATAACACCGGGGAGCTGTTTTTT.

V and J are TRBV6-1 and TRBJ1-2, with D perhaps matching TRBD1 (5 bases). V lost 4 bases, J lost 4 bases, and 19 bases lay in between. Germline CDR1 MNHNS, CDR2 SASEGT. The CDR3 spans 16 residues. CDR3 residues: CASSAAAGRGVYGYTF. DNA of the CDR3: TGTGCCAGCAGTGCCGCCGCGGGGCGGGGGGTCTATGGCTACACCTTC.

V usage is TRBV7-3 and J usage is TRBJ1-5; D gene unclear. CDR3 size: 9 residues. CDR1 is SGHTA, CDR2 FQGTGA, per germline. CDR3 bases: TGTGGTGAGAATCAGCCCCAGCATTTT. Translating gives CGENQPQHF.

The table lists this clone with a count of one. The rearrangement joins TRBV2 to TRBJ2-3, with TRBD1 matching over 12 bases. The germline gives CDR1 SNHLY, CDR2 FYNNEI. Trimming took 5 bases from V and 4 from J; bases not matched to a gene: 19. There are 20 residues in the CDR3. The CDR3, as DNA: TGTGCCAGCAGTTGGTCTGCCCGGGACAGGGGGCGCCGAATTTCAGATACGCAGTATTTT. Translated, it gives CASSWSARDRGRRISDTQYF.

V usage is TRBV5-6 and J usage is TRBJ2-3; no firm D call. Trimming shortened V by 0 bases and J by 0 bases, and 14 bases separated the two germline ends. From germline, CDR1 is SGHDT and CDR2 YYEEEE. The CDR3 has 17 amino acids. The DNA for the CDR3 is TGTGCCAGCAGCTTGGATCCACGGAGCCCTAGCACAGATACGCAGTATTTT. Translation gives CASSLDPRSPSTDTQYF.

The J gene is TRBJ1-2, the V gene TRBV27; 10 bases map to TRBD1. CDR1 and CDR2 (germline): MNHEY, SMNVEV (reference sequence). CDR3 size: 14 residues. V lost 3 bases and J lost 7; bases outside the gene matches: 5. In nucleotides, the CDR3 is TGTGCCAGCAGTTTCTTGACAGGGGGCGGTGGCTACACCTTC. Amino acids: CASSFLTGGGGYTF.